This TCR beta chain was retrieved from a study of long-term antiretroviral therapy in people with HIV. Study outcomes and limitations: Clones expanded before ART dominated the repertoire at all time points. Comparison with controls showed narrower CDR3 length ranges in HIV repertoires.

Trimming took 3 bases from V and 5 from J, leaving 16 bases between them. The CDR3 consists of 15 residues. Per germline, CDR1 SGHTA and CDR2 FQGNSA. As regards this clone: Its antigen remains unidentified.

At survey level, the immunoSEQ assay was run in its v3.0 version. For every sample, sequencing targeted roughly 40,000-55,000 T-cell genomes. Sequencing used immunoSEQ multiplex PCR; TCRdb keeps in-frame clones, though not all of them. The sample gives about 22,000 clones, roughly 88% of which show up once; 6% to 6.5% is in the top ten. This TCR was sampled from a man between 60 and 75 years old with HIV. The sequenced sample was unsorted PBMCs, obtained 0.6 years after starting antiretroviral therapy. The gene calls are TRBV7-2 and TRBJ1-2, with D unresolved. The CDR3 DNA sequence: TGTGCCAGCAGCTTGGAAGGTATAGAAGGGTATGGCTACACCTTC. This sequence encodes CASSLEGIEGYGYTF.